This T cell receptor beta chain was identified during a study of blood T cell repertoires in COVID-19. At the level of the study: The United States, Italy and Spain provided the acute and convalescent COVID-19 samples. PBMCs, B-cell-depleted T cells, or T cells provided the cDNA or gDNA that made up the material.

Original analysis: From reference gene primer amplification, estimates of nucleated cell counts were derived. Clones were sequenced by immunoSEQ multiplex PCR, and TCRdb holds only the in-frame ones, with some missing. D and trimming come from the DNA, and the V and J calls and clone size come from that table. This table has tens of thousands of clones, roughly four fifths appearing once. V lost 3 bases and J lost 3; bases outside the gene matches: 5. Germline CDR1 is SGHAT and CDR2 is FQNNGV. The length of the CDR3 is 14 residues. The chain couples TRBV11-2 to TRBJ2-7; 7 nucleotides agree with TRBD2. The TCR originated in a human donor in a cohort sampled during active or convalescent COVID-19. Sequencing was carried out using peripheral blood. CDR3 amino acids: CASSFQTSYYEQYF. CDR3 in DNA: TGTGCCAGCAGCTTCCAGACTAGCTACTACGAGCAGTACTTC.